This T cell receptor beta chain is drawn from a study of blood T cell repertoires in COVID-19. Measured with immunoSEQ multiplex PCR; TCRdb has only the in-frame clones, and not every one. This table holds just under 250,000 clones, approximately 90% found once. The participants were between about 18 and 100 years old and came from 24 US areas. CDR3 length equals 17 residues. The germline CDR1 and CDR2 sequences are LGHDT and YNNKEL (reference sequence). V shed 7 bases, J shed 1 base, and the junction held 12 bases outside the gene matches. The chain has TRBV3-1 (or the pseudogene TRBV3-2) and TRBJ1-3; 8 nucleotides line up with TRBD1. The sequence was collected from a woman aged 30 to 39 who had recovered from COVID-19. Sequenced sample: PBMCs or T cells enriched from blood (not recorded which). Here the CDR3 DNA reads TGTGCCAGCACCTCGGACAGGGATCATCTTTCTGGAAACACCATATATTTT. It translates to CASTSDRDHLSGNTIYF.